This note documents a single T cell receptor beta chain sequence. V dropped 4 bases and J dropped 0 bases, with 8 bases sitting between them. CDR3 length equals 13 residues. Germline CDR1 SGHRS, CDR2 YFSETQ. This entry belongs to a study of blood T cell repertoires in COVID-19. Whole-study context: Spain, Italy and the United States supplied samples that represented acute and convalescent COVID-19. The analysed material was cDNA or gDNA that came from T cells, B-cell-depleted T cells, or PBMCs.

As processed by the authors: For nucleated cells, counts were estimated from reference gene primer amplification. Produced via immunoSEQ multiplex PCR; TCRdb's table is partial and in-frame only. V, J and clone size are taken as reported in that table, and D and trimming were inferred from the DNA itself. The sample yields fewer than 250,000 clones, around 82% seen once. The chain is built from TRBV5-1 and TRBJ2-7; a weak D match, TRBD1 (6 bases). The sequencing sample was made of peripheral blood. This receptor was identified in a woman aged 45 to 65 with acute or convalescent COVID-19. CDR3 protein: CASSPGDSYEQYF. The CDR3 DNA is TGCGCCAGCAGCCCAGGGGACTCCTACGAGCAGTACTTC.